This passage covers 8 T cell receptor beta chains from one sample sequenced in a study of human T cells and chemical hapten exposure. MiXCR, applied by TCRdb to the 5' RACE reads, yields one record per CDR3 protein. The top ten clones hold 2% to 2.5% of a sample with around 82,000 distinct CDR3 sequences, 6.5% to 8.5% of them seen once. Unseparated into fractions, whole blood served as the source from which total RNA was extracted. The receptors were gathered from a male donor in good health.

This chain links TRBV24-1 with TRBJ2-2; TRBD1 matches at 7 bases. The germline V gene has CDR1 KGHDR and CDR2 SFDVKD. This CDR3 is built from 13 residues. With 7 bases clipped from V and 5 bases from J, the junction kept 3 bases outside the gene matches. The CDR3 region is CATRDRLTGELFF. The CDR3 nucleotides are TGTGCCACCAGGGACAGGCTGACCGGGGAGCTGTTTTTT.

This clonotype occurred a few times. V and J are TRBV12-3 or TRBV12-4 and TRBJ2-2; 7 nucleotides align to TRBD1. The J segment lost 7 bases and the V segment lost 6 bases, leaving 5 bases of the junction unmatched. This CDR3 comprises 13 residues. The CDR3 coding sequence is TGTGCCAGCAGGTCGCAGGGGGTCGGGGAGCTGTTTTTT. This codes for CASRSQGVGELFF.

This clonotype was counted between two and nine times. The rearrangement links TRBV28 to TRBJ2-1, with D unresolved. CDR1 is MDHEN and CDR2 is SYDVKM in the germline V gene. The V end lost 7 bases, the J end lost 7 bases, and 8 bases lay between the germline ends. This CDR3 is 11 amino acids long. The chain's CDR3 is CASKKENEQFF. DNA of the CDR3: TGTGCCAGCAAAAAGGAGAATGAGCAGTTCTTC.

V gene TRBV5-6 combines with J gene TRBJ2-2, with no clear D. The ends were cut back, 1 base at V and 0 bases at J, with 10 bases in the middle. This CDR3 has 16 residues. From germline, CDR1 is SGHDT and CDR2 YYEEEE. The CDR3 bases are TGTGCCAGCAGCTTGATAGATAGGGCGAACACCGGGGAGCTGTTTTTT. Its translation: CASSLIDRANTGELFF.

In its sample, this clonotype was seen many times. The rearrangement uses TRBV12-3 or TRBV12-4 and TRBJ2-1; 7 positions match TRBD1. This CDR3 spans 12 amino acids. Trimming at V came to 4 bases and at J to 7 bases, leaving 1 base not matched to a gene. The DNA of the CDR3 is TGTGCCAGCAGTTCAGGGGGAAATGAGCAGTTCTTC. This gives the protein CASSSGGNEQFF.

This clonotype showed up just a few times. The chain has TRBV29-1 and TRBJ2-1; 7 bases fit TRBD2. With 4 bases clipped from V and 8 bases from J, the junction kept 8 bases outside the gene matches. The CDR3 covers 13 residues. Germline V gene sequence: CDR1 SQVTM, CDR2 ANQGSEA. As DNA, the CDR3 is TGCAGCGTTGTTGCGGGAGAGTCCTATGAGCAGTTCTTC. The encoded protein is CSVVAGESYEQFF.

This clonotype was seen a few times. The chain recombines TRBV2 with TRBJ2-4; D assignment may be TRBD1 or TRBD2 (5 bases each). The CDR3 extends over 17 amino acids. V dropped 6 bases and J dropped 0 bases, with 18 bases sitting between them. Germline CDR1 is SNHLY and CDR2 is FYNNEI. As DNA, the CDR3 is TGTGCCAGCAGCCCCCCGAGGGGTCCTCTAGCCAAAAACATTCAGTACTTC. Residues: CASSPPRGPLAKNIQYF.

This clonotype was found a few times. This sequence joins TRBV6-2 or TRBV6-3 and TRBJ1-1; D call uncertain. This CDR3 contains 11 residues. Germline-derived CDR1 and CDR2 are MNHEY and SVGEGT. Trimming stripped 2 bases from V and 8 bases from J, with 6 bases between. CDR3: CASSYPAEAFF. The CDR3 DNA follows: TGTGCCAGCAGTTACCCGGCCGAAGCTTTCTTT.